This T cell receptor (beta chain) was recorded in a study of T cells in Graves' hyperthyroidism and ophthalmopathy. This clonotype was observed at least ten times. Amplification targeted TCR beta CDR3 regions from RNA transcripts. The TCR CDR3 first-round RT-PCR relied on the HTBI primer set. MiXCR, applied by TCRdb to the multiplex PCR reads, yields one record per CDR3 protein. This table holds hundreds of thousands of distinct CDR3 sequences, around 16% found once. CDR1 SGHAT and CDR2 FQNNGV come from the germline V gene. There are 11 residues in the CDR3. Trimming cost V 4 bases and J 6 bases, with 7 bases left between them.

Sequencing was performed on blood. The chain links TRBV11-2 to TRBJ2-7; maybe TRBD2 (5 bases). This TCR came from a woman aged 18-30 years with Graves' hyperthyroidism that later progressed to Graves' ophthalmopathy. CDR3 loop: CASSSRGEQYF. The DNA for the CDR3 is TGTGCCAGCAGCTCCCGGGGCGAGCAGTACTTC.